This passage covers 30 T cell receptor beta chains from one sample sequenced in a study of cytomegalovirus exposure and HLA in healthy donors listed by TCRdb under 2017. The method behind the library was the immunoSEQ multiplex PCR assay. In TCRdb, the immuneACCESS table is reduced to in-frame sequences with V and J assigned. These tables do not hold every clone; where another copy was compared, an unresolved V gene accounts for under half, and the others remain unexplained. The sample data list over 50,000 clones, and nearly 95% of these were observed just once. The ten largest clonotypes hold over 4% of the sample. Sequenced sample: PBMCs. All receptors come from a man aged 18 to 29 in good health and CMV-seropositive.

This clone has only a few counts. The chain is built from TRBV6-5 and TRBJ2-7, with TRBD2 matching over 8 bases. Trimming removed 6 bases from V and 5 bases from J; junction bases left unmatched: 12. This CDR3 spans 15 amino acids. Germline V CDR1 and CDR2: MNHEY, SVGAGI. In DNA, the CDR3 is TGTGCCAGCAGGCCTACCGGGACTAGGACCCACGAGCAGTACTTC. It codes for CASRPTGTRTHEQYF.

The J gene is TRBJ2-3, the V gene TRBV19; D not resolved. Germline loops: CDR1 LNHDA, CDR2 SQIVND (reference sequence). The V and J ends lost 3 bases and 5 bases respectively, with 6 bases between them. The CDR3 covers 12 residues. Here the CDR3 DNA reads TGTGCCAGTAGTATCCTCAGAGATACGCAGTATTTT. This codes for CASSILRDTQYF.

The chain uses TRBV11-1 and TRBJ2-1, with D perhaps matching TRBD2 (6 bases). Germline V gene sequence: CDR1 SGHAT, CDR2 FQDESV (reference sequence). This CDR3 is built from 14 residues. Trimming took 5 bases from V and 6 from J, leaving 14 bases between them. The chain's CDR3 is CASSRTPSVNEQFF. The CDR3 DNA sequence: TGTGCCAGCAGCCGAACGCCTAGCGTCAATGAGCAGTTCTTC.

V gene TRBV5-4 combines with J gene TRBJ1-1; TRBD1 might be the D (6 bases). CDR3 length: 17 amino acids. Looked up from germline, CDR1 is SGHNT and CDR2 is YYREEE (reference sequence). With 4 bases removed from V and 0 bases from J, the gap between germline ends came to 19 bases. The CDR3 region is CASSPRLAGAMNTEAFF. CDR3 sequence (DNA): TGTGCCAGCAGCCCCCGGTTGGCAGGGGCGATGAACACTGAAGCTTTCTTT.

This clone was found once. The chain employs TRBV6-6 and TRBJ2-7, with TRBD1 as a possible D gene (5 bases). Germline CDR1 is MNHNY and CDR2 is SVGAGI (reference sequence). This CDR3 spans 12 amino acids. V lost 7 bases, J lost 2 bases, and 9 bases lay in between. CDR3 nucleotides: TGTGCCAGCAAAAGACAGACCTACGAGCAGTACTTC. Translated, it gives CASKRQTYEQYF.

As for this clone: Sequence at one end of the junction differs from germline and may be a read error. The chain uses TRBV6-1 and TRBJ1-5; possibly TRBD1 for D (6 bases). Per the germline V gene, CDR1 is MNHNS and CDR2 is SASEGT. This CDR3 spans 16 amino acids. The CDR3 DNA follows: TGTGCCAGCAGCGAAGTACAGGGTTCCCTCAATCAGCCCCAGCATTTT. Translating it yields CASSEVQGSLNQPQHF.

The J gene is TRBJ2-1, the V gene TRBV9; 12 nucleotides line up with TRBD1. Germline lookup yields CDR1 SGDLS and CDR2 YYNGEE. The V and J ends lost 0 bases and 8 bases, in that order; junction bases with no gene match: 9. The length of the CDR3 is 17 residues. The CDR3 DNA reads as TGTGCCAGCAGCGTAGACGCATTCCGGGACAGGGGGCATGAGCAGTTCTTC. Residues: CASSVDAFRDRGHEQFF.

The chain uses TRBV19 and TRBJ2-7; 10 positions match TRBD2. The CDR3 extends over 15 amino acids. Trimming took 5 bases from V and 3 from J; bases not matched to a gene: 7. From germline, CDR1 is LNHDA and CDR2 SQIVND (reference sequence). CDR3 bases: TGTGCCAGTAGTGCCCTAGCGGGAGTCGGCTACGAGCAGTACTTC. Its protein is CASSALAGVGYEQYF.

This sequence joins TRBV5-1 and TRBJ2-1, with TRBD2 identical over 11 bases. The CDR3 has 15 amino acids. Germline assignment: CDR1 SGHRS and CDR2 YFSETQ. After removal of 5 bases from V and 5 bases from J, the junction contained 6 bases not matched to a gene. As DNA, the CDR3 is TGCGCCAGCAGGGCAGGGACTAGCGGACACAATGAGCAGTTCTTC. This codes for CASRAGTSGHNEQFF.

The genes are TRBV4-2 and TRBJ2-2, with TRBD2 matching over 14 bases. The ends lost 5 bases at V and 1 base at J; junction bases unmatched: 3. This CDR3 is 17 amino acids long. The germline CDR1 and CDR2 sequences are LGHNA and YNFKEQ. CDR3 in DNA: TGTGCCAGCAGCAGCGGACTAGCGGGAGGGAACACCGGGGAGCTGTTTTTT. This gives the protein CASSSGLAGGNTGELFF.

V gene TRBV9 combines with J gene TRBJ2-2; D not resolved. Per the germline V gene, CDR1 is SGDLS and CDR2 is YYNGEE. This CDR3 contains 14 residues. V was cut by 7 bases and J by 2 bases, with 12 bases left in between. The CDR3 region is CASGLHTNTGELFF. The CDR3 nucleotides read TGTGCCAGCGGGCTACATACCAACACCGGGGAGCTGTTTTTT.

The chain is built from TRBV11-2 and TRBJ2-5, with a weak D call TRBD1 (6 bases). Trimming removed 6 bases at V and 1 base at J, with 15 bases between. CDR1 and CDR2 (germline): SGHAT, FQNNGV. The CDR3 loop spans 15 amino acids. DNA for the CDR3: TGTGCCAGCAGTCATCCGGGACAAGTCCAAGAGACCCAGTACTTC. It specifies CASSHPGQVQETQYF.

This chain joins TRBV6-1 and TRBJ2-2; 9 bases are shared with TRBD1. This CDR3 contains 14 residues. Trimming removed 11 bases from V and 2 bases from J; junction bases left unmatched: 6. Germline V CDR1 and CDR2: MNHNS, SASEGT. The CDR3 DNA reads TGTGCCTCCCGGACAGGGGTTAACACCGGGGAGCTGTTTTTT. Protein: CASRTGVNTGELFF.

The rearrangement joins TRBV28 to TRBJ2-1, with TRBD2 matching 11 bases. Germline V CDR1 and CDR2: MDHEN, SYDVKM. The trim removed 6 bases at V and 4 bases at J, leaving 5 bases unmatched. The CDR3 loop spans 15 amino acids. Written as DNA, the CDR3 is TGTGCCAGCAGGGATGGACTAGCGGGTTACAATGAGCAGTTCTTC. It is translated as CASRDGLAGYNEQFF.

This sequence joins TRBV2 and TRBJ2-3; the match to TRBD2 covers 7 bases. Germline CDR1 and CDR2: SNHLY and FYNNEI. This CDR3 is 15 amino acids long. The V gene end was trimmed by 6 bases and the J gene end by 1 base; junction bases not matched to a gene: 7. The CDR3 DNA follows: TGTGCCAGCAGAATCTTAGCGGGCCGCACAGATACGCAGTATTTT. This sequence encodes CASRILAGRTDTQYF.

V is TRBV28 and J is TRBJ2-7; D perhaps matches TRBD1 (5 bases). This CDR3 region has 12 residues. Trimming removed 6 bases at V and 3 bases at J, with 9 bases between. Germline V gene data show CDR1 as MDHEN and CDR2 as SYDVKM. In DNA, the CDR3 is TGTGCCAGCAGCAGGGTAGGCTACGAGCAGTACTTC. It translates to CASSRVGYEQYF.

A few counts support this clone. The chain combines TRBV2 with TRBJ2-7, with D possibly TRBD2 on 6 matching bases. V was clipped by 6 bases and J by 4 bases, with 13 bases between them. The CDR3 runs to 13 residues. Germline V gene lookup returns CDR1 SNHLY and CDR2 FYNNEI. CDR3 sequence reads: CASRAEGLYEQYF. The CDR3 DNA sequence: TGTGCCAGCAGGGCTGAGGGACTTTACGAGCAGTACTTC.

CDR3 sequence reads: CASSYDTGNTIYF. The DNA for the CDR3 is TGCGCCAGCAGCTACGACACTGGAAACACCATATATTTT. The genes are TRBV5-1 and TRBJ1-3; D is uncertain. V was clipped by 3 bases and J by 2 bases, with 6 bases between them. Germline CDR1 SGHRS, CDR2 YFSETQ. CDR3 length: 13 residues.

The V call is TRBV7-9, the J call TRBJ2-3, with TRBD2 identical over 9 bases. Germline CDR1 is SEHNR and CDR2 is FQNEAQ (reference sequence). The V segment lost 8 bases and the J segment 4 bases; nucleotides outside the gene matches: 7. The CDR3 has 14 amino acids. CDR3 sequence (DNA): TGTGCCAGCTTGGGACTAGCTGGTTCAGATACGCAGTATTTT. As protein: CASLGLAGSDTQYF.

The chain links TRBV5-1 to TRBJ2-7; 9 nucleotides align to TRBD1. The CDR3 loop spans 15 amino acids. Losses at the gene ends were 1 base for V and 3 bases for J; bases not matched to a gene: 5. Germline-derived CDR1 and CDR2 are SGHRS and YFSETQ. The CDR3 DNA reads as TGCGCCAGCAGCTTGACCGGGGACAGGGTCTACGAGCAGTACTTC. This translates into CASSLTGDRVYEQYF.

The CDR3 is CASSVDLVGEQFF. The CDR3 nucleotides are TGTGCCAGCAGCGTAGATCTAGTGGGTGAGCAGTTCTTC. The rearrangement links TRBV9 to TRBJ2-1; D is ambiguous. The CDR3 covers 13 residues. V was cut by 0 bases and J by 9 bases, with 10 bases left in between. Germline loops: CDR1 SGDLS, CDR2 YYNGEE.

The CDR3 sequence: CAWSAMSGDTQYF. CDR3 coding DNA: TGTGCCTGGAGCGCCATGAGTGGTGATACGCAGTATTTT. The chain recombines TRBV30 with TRBJ2-3; D call uncertain. From germline, CDR1 is GTSNPN and CDR2 SVGIG (reference sequence). The V end was cut by 3 bases, the J end by 6 bases, with 13 bases between. The CDR3 totals 13 residues.

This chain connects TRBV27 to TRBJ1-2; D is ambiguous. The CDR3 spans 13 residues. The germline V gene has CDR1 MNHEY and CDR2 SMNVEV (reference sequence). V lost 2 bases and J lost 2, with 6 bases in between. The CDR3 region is CASSLRGNYGYTF. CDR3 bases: TGTGCCAGCAGTTTAAGAGGGAACTATGGCTACACCTTC.

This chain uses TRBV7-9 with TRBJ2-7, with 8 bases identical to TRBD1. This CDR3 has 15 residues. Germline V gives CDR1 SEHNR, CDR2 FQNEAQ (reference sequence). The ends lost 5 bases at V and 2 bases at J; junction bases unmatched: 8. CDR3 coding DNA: TGTGCCAGCAGCCAAGACAGGGGTAGGGCCTACGAGCAGTACTTC. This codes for CASSQDRGRAYEQYF. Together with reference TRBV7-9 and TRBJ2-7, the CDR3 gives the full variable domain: DTGVSQNPRHKITKRGQNVTFRCDPISEHNRLYWYRQTLGQGPEFLTYFQNEAQLEKSRLLSDRFSAERPKGSFSTLEIQRTEQGDSAMYLCASSQDRGRAYEQYFGPGTRLTVT.

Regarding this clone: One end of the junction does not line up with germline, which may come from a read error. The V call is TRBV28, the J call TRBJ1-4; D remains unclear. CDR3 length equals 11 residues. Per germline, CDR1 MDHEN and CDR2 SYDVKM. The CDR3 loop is CASSSNEKLFF. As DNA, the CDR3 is TGTGCCAGCAGTTCTAACGAAAAACTGTTTTTT. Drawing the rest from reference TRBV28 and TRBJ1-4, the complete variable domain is DVKVTQSSRYLVKRTGEKVFLECVQDMDHENMFWYRQDPGLGLRLIYFSYDVKMKEKGDIPEGYSVSREKKERFSLILESASTNQTSMYLCASSSNEKLFFGSGTQLSVL.

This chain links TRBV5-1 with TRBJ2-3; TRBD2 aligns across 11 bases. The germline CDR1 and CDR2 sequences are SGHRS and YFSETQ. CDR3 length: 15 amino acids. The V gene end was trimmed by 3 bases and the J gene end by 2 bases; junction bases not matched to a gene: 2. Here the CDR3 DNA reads TGCGCCAGCAGCTATAGCGGGAGGGCCACAGATACGCAGTATTTT. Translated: CASSYSGRATDTQYF. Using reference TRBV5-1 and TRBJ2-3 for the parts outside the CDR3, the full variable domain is KAGVTQTPRYLIKTRGQQVTLSCSPISGHRSVSWYQQTPGQGLQFLFEYFSETQRNKGNFPGRFSGRQFSNSRSEMNVSTLELGDSALYLCASSYSGRATDTQYFGPGTRLTVL.

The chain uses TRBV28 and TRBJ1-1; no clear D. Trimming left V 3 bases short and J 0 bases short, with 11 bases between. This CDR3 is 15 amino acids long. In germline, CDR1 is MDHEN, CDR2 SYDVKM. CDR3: CASSFGHLMNTEAFF. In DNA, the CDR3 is TGTGCCAGCAGTTTTGGGCACTTAATGAACACTGAAGCTTTCTTT.

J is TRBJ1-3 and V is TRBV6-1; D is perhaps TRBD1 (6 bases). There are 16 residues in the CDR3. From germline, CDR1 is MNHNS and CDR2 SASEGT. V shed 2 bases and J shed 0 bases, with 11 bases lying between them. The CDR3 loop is CASSEYREYSGNTIYF. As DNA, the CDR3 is TGTGCCAGCAGTGAATACAGGGAGTACTCTGGAAACACCATATATTTT.

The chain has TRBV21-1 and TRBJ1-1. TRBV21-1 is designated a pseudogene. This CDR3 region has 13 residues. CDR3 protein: CASTPRKGTEAFF. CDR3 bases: TGTGCCAGCACTCCTAGGAAAGGCACTGAAGCTTTCTTT.

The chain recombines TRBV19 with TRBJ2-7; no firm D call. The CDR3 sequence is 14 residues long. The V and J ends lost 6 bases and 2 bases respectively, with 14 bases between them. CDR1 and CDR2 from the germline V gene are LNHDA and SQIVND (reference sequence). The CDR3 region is CASSTVGGTYEQYF. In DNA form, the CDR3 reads TGTGCCAGTAGCACCGTTGGCGGAACCTACGAGCAGTACTTC. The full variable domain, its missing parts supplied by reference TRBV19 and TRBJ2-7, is DGGITQSPKYLFRKEGQNVTLSCEQNLNHDAMYWYRQDPGQGLRLIYYSQIVNDFQKGDIAEGYSVSREKKESFPLTVTSAQKNPTAFYLCASSTVGGTYEQYFGPGTRLTVT.